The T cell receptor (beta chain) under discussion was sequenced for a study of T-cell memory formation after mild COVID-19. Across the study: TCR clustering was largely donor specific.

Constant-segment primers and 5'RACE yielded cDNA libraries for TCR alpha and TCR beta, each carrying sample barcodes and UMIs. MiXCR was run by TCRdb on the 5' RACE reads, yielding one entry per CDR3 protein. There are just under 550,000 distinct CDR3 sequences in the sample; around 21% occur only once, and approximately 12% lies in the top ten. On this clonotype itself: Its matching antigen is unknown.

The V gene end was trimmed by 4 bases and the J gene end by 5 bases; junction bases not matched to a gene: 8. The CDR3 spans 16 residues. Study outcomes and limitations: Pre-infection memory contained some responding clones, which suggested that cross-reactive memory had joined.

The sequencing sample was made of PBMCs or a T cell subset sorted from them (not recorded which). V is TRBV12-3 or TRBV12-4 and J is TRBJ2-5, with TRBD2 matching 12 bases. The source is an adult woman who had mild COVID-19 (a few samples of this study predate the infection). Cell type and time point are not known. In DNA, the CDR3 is TGTGCCAGCAGTTCAACTAGCGGGGGGCCCGAGGAGACCCAGTACTTC. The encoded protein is CASSSTSGGPEETQYF.